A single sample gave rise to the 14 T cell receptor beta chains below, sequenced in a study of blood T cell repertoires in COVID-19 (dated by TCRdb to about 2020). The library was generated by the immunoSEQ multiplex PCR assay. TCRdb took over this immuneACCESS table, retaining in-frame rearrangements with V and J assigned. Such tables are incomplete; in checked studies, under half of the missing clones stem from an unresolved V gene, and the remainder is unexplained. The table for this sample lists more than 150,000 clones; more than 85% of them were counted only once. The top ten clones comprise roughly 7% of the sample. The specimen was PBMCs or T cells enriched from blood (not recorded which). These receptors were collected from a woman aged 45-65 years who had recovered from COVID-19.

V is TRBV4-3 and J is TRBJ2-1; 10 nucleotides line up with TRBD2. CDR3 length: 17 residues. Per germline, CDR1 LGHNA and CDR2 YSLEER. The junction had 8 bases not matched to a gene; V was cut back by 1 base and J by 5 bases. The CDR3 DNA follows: TGCGCCAGCAGCCAAGCTTATCGGACTAGCGGAGACAATGAGCAGTTCTTC. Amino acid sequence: CASSQAYRTSGDNEQFF.

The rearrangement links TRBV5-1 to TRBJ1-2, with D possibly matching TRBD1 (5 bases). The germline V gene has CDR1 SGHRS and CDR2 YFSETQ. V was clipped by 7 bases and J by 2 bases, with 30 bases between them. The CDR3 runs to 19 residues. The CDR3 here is CASRADKRGPGTENYGYTF. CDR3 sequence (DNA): TGCGCCAGCCGTGCAGATAAAAGGGGACCCGGGACTGAGAACTATGGCTACACCTTC. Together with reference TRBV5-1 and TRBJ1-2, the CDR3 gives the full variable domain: KAGVTQTPRYLIKTRGQQVTLSCSPISGHRSVSWYQQTPGQGLQFLFEYFSETQRNKGNFPGRFSGRQFSNSRSEMNVSTLELGDSALYLCASRADKRGPGTENYGYTFGSGTRLTVV.

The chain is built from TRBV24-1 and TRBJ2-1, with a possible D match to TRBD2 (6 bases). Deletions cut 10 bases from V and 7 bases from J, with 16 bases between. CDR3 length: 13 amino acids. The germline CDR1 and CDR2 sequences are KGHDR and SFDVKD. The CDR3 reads CATTGTPSNEQFF. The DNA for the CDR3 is TGTGCCACAACCGGGACTCCCTCAAATGAGCAGTTCTTC.

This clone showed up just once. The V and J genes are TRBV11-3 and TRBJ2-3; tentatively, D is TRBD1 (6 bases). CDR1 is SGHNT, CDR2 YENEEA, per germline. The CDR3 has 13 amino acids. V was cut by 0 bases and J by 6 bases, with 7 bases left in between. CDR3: CASSLEGADTQYF. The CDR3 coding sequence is TGTGCCAGCAGCTTAGAGGGGGCTGATACGCAGTATTTT.

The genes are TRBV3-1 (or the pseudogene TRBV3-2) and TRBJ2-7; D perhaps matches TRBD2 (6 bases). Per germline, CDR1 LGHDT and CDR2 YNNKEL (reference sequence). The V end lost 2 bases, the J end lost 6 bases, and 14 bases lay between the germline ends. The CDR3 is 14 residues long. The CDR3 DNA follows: TGTGCCAGCAGCCAACCGGGAGCGCATGGCGAGCAGTACTTC. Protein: CASSQPGAHGEQYF.

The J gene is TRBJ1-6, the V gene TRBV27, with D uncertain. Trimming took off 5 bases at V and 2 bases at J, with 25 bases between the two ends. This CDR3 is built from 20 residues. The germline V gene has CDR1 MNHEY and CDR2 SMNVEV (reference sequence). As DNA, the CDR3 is TGTGCCAGCAGTGCCTTCCCCCCGGGGAGTCCGCCCGCCTATAATTCACCCCTCCACTTT. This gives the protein CASSAFPPGSPPAYNSPLHF.

The CDR3 bases are TGTGCCAGCAGCTTGGCGGGACTGATCTACGAGCAGTACTTC. Translating it yields CASSLAGLIYEQYF. The chain is built from TRBV5-6 and TRBJ2-7; weak D call: TRBD2 (6 bases). CDR3 length equals 14 residues. The germline V gene encodes CDR1 SGHDT and CDR2 YYEEEE. Trimming shortened V by 0 bases and J by 3 bases, and 10 bases separated the two germline ends.

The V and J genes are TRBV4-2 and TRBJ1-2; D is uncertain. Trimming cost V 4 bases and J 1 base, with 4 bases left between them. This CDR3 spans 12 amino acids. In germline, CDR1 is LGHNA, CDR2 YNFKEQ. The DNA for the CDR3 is TGTGCCAGCAGCCGGCTTAACTATGGCTACACCTTC. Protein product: CASSRLNYGYTF.

The CDR3 coding sequence is TGTGCCAGCAGCCAAGAACAGGGGGCTTCTGGCTACACCTTC. It yields the protein CASSQEQGASGYTF. The J gene is TRBJ1-2, the V gene TRBV3-1 (or the pseudogene TRBV3-2), with 9 positions matching TRBD1. This CDR3 region has 14 residues. The trim removed 0 bases at V and 7 bases at J, leaving 3 bases unmatched. Germline CDR1 is LGHDT and CDR2 is YNNKEL (reference sequence).

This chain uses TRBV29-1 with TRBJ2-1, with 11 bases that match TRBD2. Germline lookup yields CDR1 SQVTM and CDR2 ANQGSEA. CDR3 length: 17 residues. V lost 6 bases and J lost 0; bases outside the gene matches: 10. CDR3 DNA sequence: TGCAGCGTGACCGGGACTAGCGGCACTCGCTCCTACAATGAGCAGTTCTTC. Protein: CSVTGTSGTRSYNEQFF.

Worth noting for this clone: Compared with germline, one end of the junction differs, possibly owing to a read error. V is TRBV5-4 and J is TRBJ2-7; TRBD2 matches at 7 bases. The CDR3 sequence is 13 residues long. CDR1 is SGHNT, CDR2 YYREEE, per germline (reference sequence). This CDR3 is CASSHGQGLDLHF. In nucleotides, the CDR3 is TGTGCCAGCAGCCACGGACAAGGACTAGATCTTCACTTC. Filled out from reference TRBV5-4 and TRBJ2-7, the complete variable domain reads ETGVTQSPTHLIKTRGQQVTLRCSSQSGHNTVSWYQQALGQGPQFIFQYYREEENGRGNFPPRFSGLQFPNYSSELNVNALELDDSALYLCASSHGQGLDLHFGPGTRLTVT.

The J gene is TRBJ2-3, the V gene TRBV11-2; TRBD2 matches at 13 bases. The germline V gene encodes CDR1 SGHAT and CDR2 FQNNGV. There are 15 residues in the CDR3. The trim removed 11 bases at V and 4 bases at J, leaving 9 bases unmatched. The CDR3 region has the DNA TGTGCCTCCCAGGGACTAGCGGGAAGGCCAGATACGCAGTATTTT. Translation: CASQGLAGRPDTQYF.

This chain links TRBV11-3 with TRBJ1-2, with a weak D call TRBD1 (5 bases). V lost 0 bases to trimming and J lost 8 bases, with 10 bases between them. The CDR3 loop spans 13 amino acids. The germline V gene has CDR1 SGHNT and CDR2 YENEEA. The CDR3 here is CASSLDPGGGYTF. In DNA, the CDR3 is TGTGCCAGCAGCTTAGATCCGGGGGGAGGCTACACCTTC. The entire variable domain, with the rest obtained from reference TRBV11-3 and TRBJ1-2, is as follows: EAGVVQSPRYKIIEKKQPVAFWCNPISGHNTLYWYLQNLGQGPELLIRYENEEAVDDSQLPKDRFSAERLKGVDSTLKIQPAELGDSAVYLCASSLDPGGGYTFGSGTRLTVV.

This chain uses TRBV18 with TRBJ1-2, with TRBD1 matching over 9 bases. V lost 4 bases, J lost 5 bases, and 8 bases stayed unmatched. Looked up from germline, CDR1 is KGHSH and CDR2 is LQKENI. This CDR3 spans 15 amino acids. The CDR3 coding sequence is TGTGCCAGCTCACTCCCGGGACAGGGAGATTATGGCTACACCTTC. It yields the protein CASSLPGQGDYGYTF.